What follows is one T cell receptor (beta chain) and its context. What it binds is unknown. Additional DNA sequences in this sample encode the identical CDR3. Profiled with immunoSEQ multiplex PCR; TCRdb holds only in-frame clones, not every one. The data hold approximately 140,000 clones, with about 83% observed a single time. This sample is part of a study of cytomegalovirus exposure and HLA in healthy donors. Study observations and caveats: Cytomegalovirus-associated status was assigned to 150 to 200 TCR beta chains. Most TCR sequences were rare, but some public TCRs occurred in many donors.

In germline, CDR1 is SQVTM, CDR2 ANQGSEA. The CDR3 runs to 11 residues. V lost 4 bases, J lost 6 bases, and 10 bases lay in between. The study drew the donors from its roughly 130-subject validation cohort, separate from the approximately 700-subject first cohort. V gene TRBV29-1 combines with J gene TRBJ2-7, with a weak D call TRBD2 (6 bases). The receptor's source is a woman aged 30 to 39 in good health and CMV-seronegative. Sequencing used PBMCs. The CDR3 region is CSVGQGGEQYF. As DNA, the CDR3 is TGCAGCGTTGGCCAGGGAGGCGAGCAGTACTTC.